This T cell receptor beta chain was captured by sequencing in a study of low-dose radiotherapy and immunotherapy resistance in tumors. Study overall: Cohort 2's total reached 13 Gy over 26 weeks, at 1 Gy per fraction every two weeks. Patients took oral aspirin 300 mg daily for four cycles from cycle 1 day 1.

This clonotype showed up many times. Noted time point: after trial treatment. Treatment of the sample: LDRT plus nivolumab, ipilimumab, low-dose cyclophosphamide and aspirin (RACIN trial). The study gave donors nivolumab, ipilimumab, aspirin, low-dose cyclophosphamide and low-dose radiotherapy. Germline-derived CDR1 and CDR2 are MNHEY and SMNVEV (reference sequence). This CDR3 is 15 amino acids long. Trimming removed 5 bases from V and 5 bases from J; junction bases left unmatched: 6. Alpha- and beta-chain coverage of first-strand cDNA came from TRAV- and TRBV-specific primers. The authors ran around 22 PCR cycles to amplify TCRs with a constant-region primer and V-primer adapter. Each CDR3 protein is one row after TCRdb ran MiXCR on the reads. This table holds about 44,000 distinct CDR3 sequences, less than 30% found once.

This rearrangement joins TRBV27 to TRBJ2-5; TRBD1 matches at 12 bases. This receptor was taken from a male donor with prostate cancer. Sequences were derived from PBMCs, sampled after low-dose radiotherapy plus immunotherapy. CDR3 nucleotides: TGTGCCAGCAGTAACTGGGGACAGGGGGCTGAGACCCAGTACTTC. Protein: CASSNWGQGAETQYF.